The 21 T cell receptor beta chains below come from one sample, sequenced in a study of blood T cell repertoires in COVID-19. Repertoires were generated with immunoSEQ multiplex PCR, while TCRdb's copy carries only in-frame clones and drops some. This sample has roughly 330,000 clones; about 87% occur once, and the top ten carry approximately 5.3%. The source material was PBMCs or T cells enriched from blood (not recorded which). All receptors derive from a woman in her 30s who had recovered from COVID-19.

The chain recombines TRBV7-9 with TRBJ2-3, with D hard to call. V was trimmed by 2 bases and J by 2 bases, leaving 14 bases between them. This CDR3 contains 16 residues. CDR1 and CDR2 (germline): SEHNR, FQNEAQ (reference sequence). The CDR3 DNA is TGTGCCAGCAGCTTAAGCCAGGATGTAACCACAGATACGCAGTATTTT. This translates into CASSLSQDVTTDTQYF.

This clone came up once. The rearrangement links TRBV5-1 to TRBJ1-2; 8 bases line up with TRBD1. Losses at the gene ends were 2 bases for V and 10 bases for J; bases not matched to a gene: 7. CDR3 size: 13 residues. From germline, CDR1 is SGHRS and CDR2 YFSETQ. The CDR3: CASSLRTGLDYTF. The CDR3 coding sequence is TGCGCCAGCAGCTTAAGGACAGGGCTGGACTACACCTTC.

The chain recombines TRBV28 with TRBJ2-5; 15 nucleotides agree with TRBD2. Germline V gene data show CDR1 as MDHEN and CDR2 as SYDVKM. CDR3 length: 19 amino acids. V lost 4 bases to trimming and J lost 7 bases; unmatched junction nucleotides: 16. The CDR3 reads CASSSGLAGGTPGKGTQYF. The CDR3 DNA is TGTGCCAGCAGTTCGGGACTAGCGGGGGGAACCCCAGGGAAAGGGACCCAGTACTTC.

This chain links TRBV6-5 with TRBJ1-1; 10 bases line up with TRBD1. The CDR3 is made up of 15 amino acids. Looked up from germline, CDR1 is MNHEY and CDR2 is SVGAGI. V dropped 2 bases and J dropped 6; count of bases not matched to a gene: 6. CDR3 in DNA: TGTGCCAGCAGTTACCGGGACAGGGGACTTTCTGAAGCTTTCTTT. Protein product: CASSYRDRGLSEAFF.

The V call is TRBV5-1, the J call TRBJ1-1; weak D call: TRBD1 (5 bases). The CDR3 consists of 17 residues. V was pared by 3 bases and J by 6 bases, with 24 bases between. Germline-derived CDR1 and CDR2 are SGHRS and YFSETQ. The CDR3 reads CASSSYFRDGLAAEAFF. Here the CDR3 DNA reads TGCGCCAGCAGCTCTTATTTCCGGGACGGACTAGCGGCTGAAGCTTTCTTT. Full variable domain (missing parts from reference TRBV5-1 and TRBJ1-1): KAGVTQTPRYLIKTRGQQVTLSCSPISGHRSVSWYQQTPGQGLQFLFEYFSETQRNKGNFPGRFSGRQFSNSRSEMNVSTLELGDSALYLCASSSYFRDGLAAEAFFGQGTRLTVV.

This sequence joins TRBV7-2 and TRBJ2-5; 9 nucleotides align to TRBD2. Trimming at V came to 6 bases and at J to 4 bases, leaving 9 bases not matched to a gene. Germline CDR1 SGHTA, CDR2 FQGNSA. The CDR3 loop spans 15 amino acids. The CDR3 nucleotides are TGTGCCAGCAGTCGCTGGCGGGGGGGCTCAGAGACCCAGTACTTC. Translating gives CASSRWRGGSETQYF.

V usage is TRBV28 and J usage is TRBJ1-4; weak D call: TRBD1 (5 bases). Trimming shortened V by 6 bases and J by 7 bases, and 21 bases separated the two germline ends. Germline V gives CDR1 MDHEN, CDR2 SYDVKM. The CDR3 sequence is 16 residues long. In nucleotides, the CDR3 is TGTGCCAGCAGCCTTGGGGGGGATGTCTCTGGTGAAAAACTGTTTTTT. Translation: CASSLGGDVSGEKLFF.

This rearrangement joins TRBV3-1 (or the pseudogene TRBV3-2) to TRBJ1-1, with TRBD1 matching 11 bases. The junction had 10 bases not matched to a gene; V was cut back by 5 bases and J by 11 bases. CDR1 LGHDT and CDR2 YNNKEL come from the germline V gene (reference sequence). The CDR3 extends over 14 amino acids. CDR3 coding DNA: TGTGCCAGCAGCAGAGGACAGGGGGCGTTAGGGGCTTTCTTT. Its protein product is CASSRGQGALGAFF.

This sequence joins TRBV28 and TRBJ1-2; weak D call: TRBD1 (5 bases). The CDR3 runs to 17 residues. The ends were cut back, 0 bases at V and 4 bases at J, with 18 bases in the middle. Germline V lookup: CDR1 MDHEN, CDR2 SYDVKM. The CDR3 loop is CASSLWSLAEGSYGYTF. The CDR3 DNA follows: TGTGCCAGCAGTTTATGGAGTCTCGCGGAGGGGTCCTATGGCTACACCTTC.

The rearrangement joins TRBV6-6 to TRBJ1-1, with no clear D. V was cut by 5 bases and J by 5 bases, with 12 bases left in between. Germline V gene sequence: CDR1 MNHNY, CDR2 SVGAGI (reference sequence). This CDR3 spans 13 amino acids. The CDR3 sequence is CASSQTSGTEAFF. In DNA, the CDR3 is TGTGCCAGCAGTCAGACTAGTGGGACTGAAGCTTTCTTT.

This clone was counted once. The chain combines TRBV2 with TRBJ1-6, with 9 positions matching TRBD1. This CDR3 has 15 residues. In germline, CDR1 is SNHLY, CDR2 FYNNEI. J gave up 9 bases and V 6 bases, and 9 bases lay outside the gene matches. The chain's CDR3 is CASSEEGTGSSPLHF. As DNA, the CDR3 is TGTGCCAGCAGCGAGGAGGGGACAGGGAGTTCACCCCTCCACTTT.

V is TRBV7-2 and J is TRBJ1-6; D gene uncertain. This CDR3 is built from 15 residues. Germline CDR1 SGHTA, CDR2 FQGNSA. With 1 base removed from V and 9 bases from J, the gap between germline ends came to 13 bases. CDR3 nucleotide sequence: TGTGCCAGCAGCTTAGATACGATAAAGAGTTCACCCCTCCACTTT. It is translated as CASSLDTIKSSPLHF.

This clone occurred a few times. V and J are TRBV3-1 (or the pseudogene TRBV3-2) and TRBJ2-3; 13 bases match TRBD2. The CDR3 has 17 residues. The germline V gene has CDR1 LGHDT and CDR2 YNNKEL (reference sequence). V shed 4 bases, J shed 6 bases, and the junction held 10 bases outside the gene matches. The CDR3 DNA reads TGTGCCAGCAGCCCCCAGATTGGACTAGCGGGGGTGGATACGCAGTATTTT. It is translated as CASSPQIGLAGVDTQYF.

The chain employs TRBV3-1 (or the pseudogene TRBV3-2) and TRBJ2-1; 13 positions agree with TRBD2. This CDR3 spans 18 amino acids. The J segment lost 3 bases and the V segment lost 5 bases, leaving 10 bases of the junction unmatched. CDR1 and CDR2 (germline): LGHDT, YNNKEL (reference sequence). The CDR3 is CASSDRTSGGNLYNEQFF. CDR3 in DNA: TGTGCCAGCAGCGACAGGACTAGCGGGGGAAACCTCTACAATGAGCAGTTCTTC.

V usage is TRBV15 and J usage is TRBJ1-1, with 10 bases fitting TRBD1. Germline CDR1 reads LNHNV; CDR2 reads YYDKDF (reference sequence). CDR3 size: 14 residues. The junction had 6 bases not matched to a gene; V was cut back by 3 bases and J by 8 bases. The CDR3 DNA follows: TGTGCCACCAGCAGCCCCGGGACAGGGGAGGAAGCTTTCTTT. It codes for CATSSPGTGEEAFF. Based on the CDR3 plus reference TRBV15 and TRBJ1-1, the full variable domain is DAMVIQNPRYQVTQFGKPVTLSCSQTLNHNVMYWYQQKSSQAPKLLFHYYDKDFNNEADTPDNFQSRRPNTSFCFLDIRSPGLGDTAMYLCATSSPGTGEEAFFGQGTRLTVV.

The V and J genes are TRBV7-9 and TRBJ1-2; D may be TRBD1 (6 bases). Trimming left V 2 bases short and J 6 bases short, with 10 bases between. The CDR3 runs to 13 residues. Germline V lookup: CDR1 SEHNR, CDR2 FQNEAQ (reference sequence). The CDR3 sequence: CASSLLQGHGYTF. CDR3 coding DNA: TGTGCCAGCAGCTTATTACAGGGACATGGCTACACCTTC.

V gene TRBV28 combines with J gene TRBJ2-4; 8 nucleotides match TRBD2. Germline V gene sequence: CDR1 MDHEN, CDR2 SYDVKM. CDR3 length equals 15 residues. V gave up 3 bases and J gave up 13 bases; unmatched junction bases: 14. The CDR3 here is CASSLTAPGGAAQYF. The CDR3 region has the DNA TGTGCCAGCAGTTTGACGGCCCCCGGGGGGGCGGCCCAGTACTTC.

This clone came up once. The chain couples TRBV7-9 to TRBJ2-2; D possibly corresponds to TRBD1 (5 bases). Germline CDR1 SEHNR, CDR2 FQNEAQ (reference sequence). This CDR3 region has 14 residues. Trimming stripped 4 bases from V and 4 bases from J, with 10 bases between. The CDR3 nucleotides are TGTGCCAGCAGCTCAGGAACAGGCACCGGGGAGCTGTTTTTT. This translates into CASSSGTGTGELFF.

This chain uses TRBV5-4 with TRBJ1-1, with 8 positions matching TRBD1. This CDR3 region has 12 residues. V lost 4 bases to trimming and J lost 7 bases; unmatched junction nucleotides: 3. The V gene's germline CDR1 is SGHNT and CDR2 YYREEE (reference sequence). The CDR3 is CASSIGQGEAFF. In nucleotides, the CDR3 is TGTGCCAGCAGCATAGGACAGGGTGAAGCTTTCTTT. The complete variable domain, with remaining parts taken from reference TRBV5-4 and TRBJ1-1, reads ETGVTQSPTHLIKTRGQQVTLRCSSQSGHNTVSWYQQALGQGPQFIFQYYREEENGRGNFPPRFSGLQFPNYSSELNVNALELDDSALYLCASSIGQGEAFFGQGTRLTVV.

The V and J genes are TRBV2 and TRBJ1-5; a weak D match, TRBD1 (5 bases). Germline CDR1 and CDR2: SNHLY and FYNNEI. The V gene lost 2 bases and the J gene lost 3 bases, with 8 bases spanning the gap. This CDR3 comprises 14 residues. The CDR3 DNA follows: TGTGCCAGCAGTGAAAGACAGCTCAATCAGCCCCAGCATTTT. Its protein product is CASSERQLNQPQHF.

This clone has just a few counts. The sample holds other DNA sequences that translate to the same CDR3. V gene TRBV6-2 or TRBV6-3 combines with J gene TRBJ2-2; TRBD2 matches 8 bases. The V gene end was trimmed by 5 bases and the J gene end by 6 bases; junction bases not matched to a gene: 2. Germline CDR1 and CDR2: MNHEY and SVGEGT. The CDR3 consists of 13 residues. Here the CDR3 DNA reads TGTGCCAGCAGTCTTAGCGGGGCCGGGGAGCTGTTTTTT. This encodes CASSLSGAGELFF.